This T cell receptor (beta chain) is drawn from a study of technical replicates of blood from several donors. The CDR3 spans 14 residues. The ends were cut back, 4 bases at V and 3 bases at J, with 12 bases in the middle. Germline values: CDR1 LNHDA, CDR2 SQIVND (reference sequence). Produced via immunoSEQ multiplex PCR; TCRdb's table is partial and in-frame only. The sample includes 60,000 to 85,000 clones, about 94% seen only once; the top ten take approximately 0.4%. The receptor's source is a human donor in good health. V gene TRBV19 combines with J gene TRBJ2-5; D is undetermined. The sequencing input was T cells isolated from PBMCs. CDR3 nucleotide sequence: TGTGCCAGTAGTACTCAGCTGGCGGAAGAGACCCAGTACTTC. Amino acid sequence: CASSTQLAEETQYF.